One sample yielded the 32 T cell receptor beta chains listed below, sequenced in a study of blood T cell repertoires in COVID-19. The protocol was immunoSEQ multiplex PCR, while the TCRdb copy is restricted to in-frame clones and leaves out a portion. The sample contains some 220,000 clones, approximately 78% of which appear only once. Material: peripheral blood. Receptors originate from a woman aged 65 to 85 with COVID-19, enrolled during active disease.

This chain's CDR3 is CASSRLGTGRIGYGYTF. CDR3 bases: TGTGCCAGCTCTCGGCTCGGGACAGGGAGGATTGGCTATGGCTACACCTTC. V usage is TRBV18 and J usage is TRBJ1-2; 9 nucleotides agree with TRBD1. With V trimmed by 6 bases and J by 4 bases, 15 bases remained unmatched. Germline V gives CDR1 KGHSH, CDR2 LQKENI. This CDR3 is 17 amino acids long.

V is TRBV4-2 and J is TRBJ2-1; 7 bases fit TRBD2. The CDR3 spans 15 residues. V trimming: 2 bases; J trimming: 9 bases; junction bases outside the gene matches: 10. The V gene's germline CDR1 is LGHNA and CDR2 YNFKEQ. CDR3 loop: CASSQSRERYGEQFF. In DNA, the CDR3 is TGTGCCAGCAGCCAATCGCGGGAGAGGTATGGTGAGCAGTTCTTC.

This rearrangement joins TRBV5-1 to TRBJ2-1; 9 bases are shared with TRBD2. CDR3 length equals 16 residues. CDR1 and CDR2 from the germline V gene are SGHRS and YFSETQ. J gave up 5 bases and V 3 bases, and 9 bases lay outside the gene matches. The CDR3 bases are TGCGCCAGCAGCTATCGACTAGCGGAATTCGACAATGAGCAGTTCTTC. Translated, it gives CASSYRLAEFDNEQFF.

The chain uses TRBV6-6 and TRBJ2-7; D may be TRBD1 (6 bases). The CDR3 runs 15 residues. Germline CDR1 and CDR2: MNHNY and SVGAGI (reference sequence). V was trimmed by 7 bases and J by 1 base, leaving 17 bases between them. The CDR3 region is CASTPRGETSYEQYF. Written as DNA, the CDR3 is TGTGCCAGCACCCCCAGGGGAGAAACTTCCTACGAGCAGTACTTC.

In this sample, this clone turned up once. Other DNA sequences in this sample translate to the same CDR3. The genes are TRBV28 and TRBJ1-5; 7 bases map to TRBD1. Trimming took 5 bases from V and 6 from J; bases not matched to a gene: 7. Germline V gene data show CDR1 as MDHEN and CDR2 as SYDVKM. The length of the CDR3 is 14 residues. This CDR3 is CASSRGGDVQPQHF. The CDR3 nucleotides read TGTGCCAGCAGTAGAGGGGGCGATGTTCAGCCCCAGCATTTT.

The V call is TRBV6-2 or TRBV6-3, the J call TRBJ2-7, with a weak D call TRBD2 (5 bases). CDR3 length equals 15 residues. Trimming pared 2 bases from V and 4 bases from J, leaving 15 bases between. Looked up from germline, CDR1 is MNHEY and CDR2 is SVGEGT. CDR3 in DNA: TGTGCCAGCAGTTACGAGCGGTCGGAGCTTTACGAGCAGTACTTC. Its translation is CASSYERSELYEQYF.

The chain carries TRBV27 and TRBJ2-5; 9 positions match TRBD1. Germline trimming cut 2 bases from V and 0 bases from J; bases unmatched to any gene: 13. This CDR3 is built from 19 residues. The germline V gene has CDR1 MNHEY and CDR2 SMNVEV (reference sequence). CDR3 DNA sequence: TGTGCCAGCAGTTTAGGGCCCCCCGGGACAGGGACGTACCAAGAGACCCAGTACTTC. This encodes CASSLGPPGTGTYQETQYF.

The rearrangement uses TRBV18 and TRBJ1-1; D is possibly TRBD1 (5 bases). Germline lookup yields CDR1 KGHSH and CDR2 LQKENI. V lost 1 base and J 8 bases, leaving 11 bases between the germline ends. The CDR3 runs to 13 residues. This CDR3 is CASSPQGLVEAFF. For the CDR3, the DNA is TGTGCCAGCTCACCACAGGGGTTAGTGGAAGCTTTCTTT.

The CDR3 DNA reads TGTGCCAGCAGCCATTTGGCGGATAATTCACCCCTCCACTTT. Protein: CASSHLADNSPLHF. The V and J genes are TRBV3-1 (or the pseudogene TRBV3-2) and TRBJ1-6, with unresolved D. The CDR3 has 14 residues. CDR1 and CDR2 from the germline V gene are LGHDT and YNNKEL (reference sequence). The germline V and J ends were trimmed by 3 bases and 5 bases, with 8 bases remaining between them.

V and J are TRBV7-9 and TRBJ2-4, with D possibly TRBD2 on 6 matching bases. Germline CDR1 SEHNR, CDR2 FQNEAQ (reference sequence). Trimming took 5 bases from V and 0 from J, leaving 14 bases between them. CDR3 length equals 16 residues. CDR3 protein: CASSPLALIAKNIQYF. The CDR3, as DNA: TGTGCCAGCAGCCCTCTAGCGTTGATAGCCAAAAACATTCAGTACTTC.

The gene calls are TRBV3-1 (or the pseudogene TRBV3-2) and TRBJ2-7, with D perhaps TRBD2 (5 bases). The CDR3 loop spans 16 amino acids. Per germline, CDR1 LGHDT and CDR2 YNNKEL (reference sequence). Trimming removed 2 bases at V and 5 bases at J, with 19 bases between. CDR3 in amino acids: CASSQRGALGVHEQYF. The CDR3 DNA reads as TGTGCCAGCAGCCAACGGGGAGCGCTTGGTGTCCACGAGCAGTACTTC.

The rearrangement joins TRBV28 to TRBJ2-1, with 10 bases fitting TRBD2. J gave up 4 bases and V 7 bases, and 10 bases lay outside the gene matches. The CDR3 totals 16 residues. CDR1 is MDHEN, CDR2 SYDVKM, per germline. CDR3 amino acids: CASKGLAGEGYNEQFF. The CDR3 DNA sequence: TGTGCCAGCAAGGGGCTAGCGGGAGAGGGGTACAATGAGCAGTTCTTC.

CDR3 amino acids: CASSLGPNSPLHF. The CDR3 DNA reads TGTGCCAGCAGCTTAGGTCCGAATTCACCCCTCCACTTT. The chain carries TRBV7-9 and TRBJ1-6; D gene ambiguous. The CDR3 consists of 13 residues. With 1 base removed from V and 7 bases from J, the gap between germline ends came to 5 bases. Germline V CDR1 and CDR2: SEHNR, FQNEAQ (reference sequence).

The genes are TRBV28 and TRBJ1-5, with 7 bases aligning to TRBD1. The CDR3 has 13 amino acids. Germline loops: CDR1 MDHEN, CDR2 SYDVKM. V lost 2 bases and J lost 6; bases outside the gene matches: 1. The CDR3 coding sequence is TGTGCCAGCAGTTTACAGGGGGGTCAGCCCCAGCATTTT. Protein: CASSLQGGQPQHF. Together with reference TRBV28 and TRBJ1-5, the CDR3 gives the full variable domain: DVKVTQSSRYLVKRTGEKVFLECVQDMDHENMFWYRQDPGLGLRLIYFSYDVKMKEKGDIPEGYSVSREKKERFSLILESASTNQTSMYLCASSLQGGQPQHFGDGTRLSIL.

The gene calls are TRBV10-3 and TRBJ2-5; TRBD1 agrees at 9 bases. The J segment lost 5 bases and the V segment lost 5 bases, leaving 21 bases of the junction unmatched. The CDR3 length is 19 residues. Germline V gene sequence: CDR1 ENHRY, CDR2 SYGVKD. The CDR3 DNA reads TGTGCCATCAGTAACCCTAACGGGGACAGGGTAGCTCCGGGGGAGACCCAGTACTTC. It specifies CAISNPNGDRVAPGETQYF.

This clone was counted between two and nine times. The chain recombines TRBV7-3 with TRBJ1-2; 9 bases are shared with TRBD1. The V gene end was trimmed by 3 bases and the J gene end by 8 bases; junction bases not matched to a gene: 7. The CDR3 runs 14 residues. Germline V CDR1 and CDR2: SGHTA, FQGTGA. CDR3 amino acids: CASSFNTGGFGYTF. The DNA for the CDR3 is TGTGCCAGCAGCTTCAATACAGGGGGCTTCGGCTACACCTTC. The whole variable domain, remainder taken from reference TRBV7-3 and TRBJ1-2, is GAGVSQTPSNKVTEKGKYVELRCDPISGHTALYWYRQSLGQGPEFLIYFQGTGAADDSGLPNDRFFAVRPEGSVSTLKIQRTERGDSAVYLCASSFNTGGFGYTFGSGTRLTVV.

The CDR3 bases are TGTGCCAGCAGCCGGGACAGCAACAATGAGCAGTTCTTC. It codes for CASSRDSNNEQFF. The chain has TRBV2 and TRBJ2-1; TRBD1 matches 7 bases. Per germline, CDR1 SNHLY and CDR2 FYNNEI. With 6 bases clipped from V and 5 bases from J, the junction kept 4 bases outside the gene matches. The CDR3 has 13 amino acids.

CDR3 nucleotide sequence: TGCGCCAGCAGCTTGAGTGGGGCTCTTCACAATGAGCAGTTCTTC. As protein: CASSLSGALHNEQFF. This rearrangement joins TRBV5-1 to TRBJ2-1, with D maybe TRBD1 (5 bases). The germline V gene has CDR1 SGHRS and CDR2 YFSETQ. With 1 base removed from V and 5 bases from J, the gap between germline ends came to 13 bases. This CDR3 is 15 amino acids long.

This clone was detected a few times. The CDR3 coding sequence is TGTGCCAGCACTACCGGACAGGGCCCGGGCTACACCTTC. Amino acids: CASTTGQGPGYTF. V usage is TRBV6-5 and J usage is TRBJ1-2; 8 positions match TRBD1. The CDR3 loop spans 13 amino acids. The V and J ends lost 7 bases and 8 bases, in that order; junction bases with no gene match: 9. Germline CDR1 and CDR2: MNHEY and SVGAGI.

This chain uses TRBV6-2 or TRBV6-3 with TRBJ2-1, with 9 bases lining up with TRBD1. V dropped 2 bases and J dropped 12; count of bases not matched to a gene: 2. The germline V gene has CDR1 MNHEY and CDR2 SVGEGT. The CDR3 length is 12 residues. CDR3 loop: CASSYPGQGQFF. The CDR3 DNA reads as TGTGCCAGCAGTTACCCGGGACAGGGGCAGTTCTTC.

The CDR3 region is CASSQVDFHHGQKNTEAFF. The CDR3 DNA reads TGTGCCAGCAGCCAAGTTGACTTTCATCATGGACAGAAGAACACTGAAGCTTTCTTT. The rearrangement links TRBV3-1 (or the pseudogene TRBV3-2) to TRBJ1-1, with TRBD1 as a possible D gene (6 bases). The CDR3 length is 19 residues. The germline CDR1 and CDR2 sequences are LGHDT and YNNKEL (reference sequence). V lost 1 base and J lost 1, with 22 bases in between.

The chain recombines TRBV7-9 with TRBJ1-4; 10 bases are shared with TRBD1. The CDR3 extends over 14 amino acids. J was trimmed by 8 bases and V by 7 bases; bases with no gene match: 7. Per germline, CDR1 SEHNR and CDR2 FQNEAQ (reference sequence). The CDR3 nucleotides are TGTGCCAGCAACGTGGGACAGGGGCAGGAAAAACTGTTTTTT. Translating gives CASNVGQGQEKLFF.

This chain connects TRBV29-1 to TRBJ2-3; D gene unclear. V lost 4 bases, J lost 2 bases, and 13 bases lay in between. CDR1 and CDR2 from the germline V gene are SQVTM and ANQGSEA. The CDR3 contains 14 residues. CDR3 sequence: CSVGVFTSTDTQYF. In DNA, the CDR3 is TGCAGCGTTGGAGTTTTCACTTCCACAGATACGCAGTATTTT.

This chain uses TRBV27 with TRBJ2-5; TRBD1 agrees at 7 bases. There are 17 residues in the CDR3. The germline CDR1 and CDR2 sequences are MNHEY and SMNVEV (reference sequence). Trimming cost V 5 bases and J 2 bases; bases outside gene matches: 14. CDR3 in amino acids: CASSRLGDRWGQETQYF. Written as DNA, the CDR3 is TGTGCCAGCAGTCGACTCGGGGACAGATGGGGTCAAGAGACCCAGTACTTC.

V gene TRBV20-1 combines with J gene TRBJ1-2, with unresolved D. This CDR3 is 11 amino acids long. The V end was cut by 6 bases, the J end by 2 bases, with 7 bases between. Germline V CDR1 and CDR2: DFQATT, SNEGSKA (reference sequence). This CDR3 is CSAPENYGYTF. For the CDR3, the DNA is TGCAGTGCCCCTGAGAACTATGGCTACACCTTC.

This CDR3 reads CAWSELRPGRAAEAFF. CDR3 DNA sequence: TGTGCCTGGAGTGAACTTCGACCGGGCAGGGCCGCTGAAGCTTTCTTT. The chain uses TRBV30 and TRBJ1-1, with D possibly matching TRBD1 (5 bases). The CDR3 runs to 16 residues. CDR1 GTSNPN and CDR2 SVGIG come from the germline V gene (reference sequence). V was shortened by 1 base and J by 6 bases, with 21 bases between the two germline ends.

The chain carries TRBV28 and TRBJ1-2; D is perhaps TRBD1 (5 bases). This CDR3 has 13 residues. Trimming left V 6 bases short and J 4 bases short, with 12 bases between. The germline CDR1 and CDR2 sequences are MDHEN and SYDVKM. In DNA form, the CDR3 reads TGTGCCAGCAGCCTCAGGGTGGGCTATGGCTACACCTTC. It yields the protein CASSLRVGYGYTF.

The chain has TRBV7-2 and TRBJ1-3; D perhaps matches TRBD1 (5 bases). The germline CDR1 and CDR2 sequences are SGHTA and FQGNSA. Trimming removed 5 bases from V and 2 bases from J, with 10 bases in between. This CDR3 spans 14 amino acids. The CDR3 region is CASSPGRAGNTIYF. As DNA, the CDR3 is TGTGCCAGCAGCCCAGGGAGGGCTGGAAACACCATATATTTT.

J is TRBJ1-5 and V is TRBV21-1; the table gives TRBD1 as D, unverified against the DNA. TRBV21-1 is described as a pseudogene. The CDR3 has 13 residues. The CDR3 DNA is TGTGCCACCCAGGGGTTCGGCAATCAGCCCCAGCATTTT. Amino acid sequence: CATQGFGNQPQHF.

The J gene is TRBJ1-2, the V gene TRBV27; a weak D match, TRBD1 (5 bases). The CDR3 length is 14 residues. Per germline, CDR1 MNHEY and CDR2 SMNVEV (reference sequence). V was clipped by 2 bases and J by 0 bases, with 7 bases between them. Here the CDR3 reads CASSLGQANYGYTF. CDR3 DNA sequence: TGTGCCAGCAGTTTAGGACAAGCTAACTATGGCTACACCTTC.

This chain connects TRBV28 to TRBJ2-5; TRBD1 might be the D (6 bases). Germline CDR1 and CDR2: MDHEN and SYDVKM. V shed 6 bases and J shed 7 bases, with 21 bases lying between them. The CDR3 runs to 15 residues. This CDR3 reads CASRPPRTESRTQYF. CDR3 bases: TGTGCCAGCAGACCTCCTCGGACAGAGTCTAGGACCCAGTACTTC.

The V and J genes are TRBV2 and TRBJ2-7, with TRBD1 identical over 8 bases. After removal of 5 bases from V and 0 bases from J, the junction contained 3 bases not matched to a gene. The CDR3 has 14 amino acids. Germline assignment: CDR1 SNHLY and CDR2 FYNNEI. For the CDR3, the DNA is TGTGCCAGCAGTTTGGACAGGGACTCCTACGAGCAGTACTTC. This sequence encodes CASSLDRDSYEQYF.